This TCR beta chain was recovered during a study of T cell repertoires in cytomegalovirus infection. This clonotype was counted at least ten times. The junction departs from the called germline gene at one end, perhaps through a read error. TCRdb recomputed calls from the reads with MiXCR, one row per CDR3 protein. The repertoire has about 180,000 distinct CDR3 sequences, 13% to 15% of them found once; the top ten carry 20% to 30%. The length of the CDR3 is 16 residues. Germline V gene sequence: CDR1 SGHTA, CDR2 FQGNSA. The receptor was isolated from a human donor in good health (CMV status not recorded). Some clones in this sample may be carry-over from other donors' samples. Sequenced input: PBMCs. The chain employs TRBV7-2 and TRBJ1-6; 8 nucleotides line up with TRBD1. This CDR3 is CASSRIAGTGGSPLHF. DNA of the CDR3: TGTGCCAGCAGCCGGATCGCCGGGACAGGAGGGTCACCACTCCACTTT. Filled out from reference TRBV7-2 and TRBJ1-6, the complete variable domain reads GAGVSQSPSNKVTEKGKDVELRCDPISGHTALYWYRQSLGQGLEFLIYFQGNSAPDKSGLPSDRFSAERTGGSVSTLTIQRTQQEDSAVYLCASSRIAGTGGSPLHFGNGTRLTVT.